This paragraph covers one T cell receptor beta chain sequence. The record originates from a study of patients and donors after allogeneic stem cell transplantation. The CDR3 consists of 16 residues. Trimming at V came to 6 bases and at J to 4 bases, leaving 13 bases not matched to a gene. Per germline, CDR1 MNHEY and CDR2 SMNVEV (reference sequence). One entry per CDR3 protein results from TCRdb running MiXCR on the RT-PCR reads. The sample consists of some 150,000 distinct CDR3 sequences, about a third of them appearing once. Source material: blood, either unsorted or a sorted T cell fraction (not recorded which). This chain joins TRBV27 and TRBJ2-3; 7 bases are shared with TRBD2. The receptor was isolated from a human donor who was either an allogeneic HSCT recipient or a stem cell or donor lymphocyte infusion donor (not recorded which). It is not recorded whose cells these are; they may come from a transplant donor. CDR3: CASRIMAGDSADTQYF. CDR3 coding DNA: TGTGCCAGCAGAATTATGGCGGGGGATAGCGCAGATACGCAGTATTTT.